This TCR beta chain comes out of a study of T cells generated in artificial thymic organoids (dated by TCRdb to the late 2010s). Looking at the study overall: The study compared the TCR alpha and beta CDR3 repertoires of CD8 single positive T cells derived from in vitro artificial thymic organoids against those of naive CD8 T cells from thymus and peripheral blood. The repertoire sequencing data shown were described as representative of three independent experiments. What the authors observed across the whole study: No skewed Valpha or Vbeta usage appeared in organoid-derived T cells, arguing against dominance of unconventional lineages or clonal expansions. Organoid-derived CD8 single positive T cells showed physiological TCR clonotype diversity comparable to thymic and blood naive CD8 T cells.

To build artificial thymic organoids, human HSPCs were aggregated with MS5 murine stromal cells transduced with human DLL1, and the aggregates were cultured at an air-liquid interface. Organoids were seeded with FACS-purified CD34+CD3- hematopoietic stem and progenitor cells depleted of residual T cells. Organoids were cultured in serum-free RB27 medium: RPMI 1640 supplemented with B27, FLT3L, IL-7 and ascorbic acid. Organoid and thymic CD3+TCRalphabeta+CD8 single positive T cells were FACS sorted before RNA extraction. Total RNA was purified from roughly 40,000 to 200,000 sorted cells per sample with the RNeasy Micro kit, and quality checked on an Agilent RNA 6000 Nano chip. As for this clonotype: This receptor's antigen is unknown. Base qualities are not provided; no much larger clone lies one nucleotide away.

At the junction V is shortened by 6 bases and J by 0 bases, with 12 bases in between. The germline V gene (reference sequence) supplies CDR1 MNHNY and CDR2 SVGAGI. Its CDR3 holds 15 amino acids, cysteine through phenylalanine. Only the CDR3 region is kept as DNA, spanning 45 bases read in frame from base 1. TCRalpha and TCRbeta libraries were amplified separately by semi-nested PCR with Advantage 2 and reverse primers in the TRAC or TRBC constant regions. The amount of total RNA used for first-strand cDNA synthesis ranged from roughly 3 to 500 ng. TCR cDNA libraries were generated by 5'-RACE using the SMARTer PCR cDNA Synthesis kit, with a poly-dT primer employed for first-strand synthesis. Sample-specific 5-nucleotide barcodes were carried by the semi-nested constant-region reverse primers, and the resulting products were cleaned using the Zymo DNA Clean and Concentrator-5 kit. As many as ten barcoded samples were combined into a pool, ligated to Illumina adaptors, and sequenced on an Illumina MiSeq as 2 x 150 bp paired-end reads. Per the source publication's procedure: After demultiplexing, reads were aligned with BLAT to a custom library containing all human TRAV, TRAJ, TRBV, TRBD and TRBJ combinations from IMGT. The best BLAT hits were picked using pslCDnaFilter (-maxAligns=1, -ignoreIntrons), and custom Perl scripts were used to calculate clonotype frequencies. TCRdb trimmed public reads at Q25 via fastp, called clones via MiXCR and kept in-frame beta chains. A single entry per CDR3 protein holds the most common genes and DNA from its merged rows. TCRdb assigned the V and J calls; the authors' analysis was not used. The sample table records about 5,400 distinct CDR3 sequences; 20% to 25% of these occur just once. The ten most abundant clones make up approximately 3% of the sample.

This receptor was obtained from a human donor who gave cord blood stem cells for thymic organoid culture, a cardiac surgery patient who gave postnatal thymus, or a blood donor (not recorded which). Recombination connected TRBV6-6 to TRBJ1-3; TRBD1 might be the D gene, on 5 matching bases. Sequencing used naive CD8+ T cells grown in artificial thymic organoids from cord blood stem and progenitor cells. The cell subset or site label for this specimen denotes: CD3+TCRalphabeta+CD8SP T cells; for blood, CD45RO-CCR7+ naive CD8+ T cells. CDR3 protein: CASRGLKLSGNTIYF. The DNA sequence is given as TGTGCCAGCAGGGGACTCAAACTCTCTGGAAACACCATATATTTT.